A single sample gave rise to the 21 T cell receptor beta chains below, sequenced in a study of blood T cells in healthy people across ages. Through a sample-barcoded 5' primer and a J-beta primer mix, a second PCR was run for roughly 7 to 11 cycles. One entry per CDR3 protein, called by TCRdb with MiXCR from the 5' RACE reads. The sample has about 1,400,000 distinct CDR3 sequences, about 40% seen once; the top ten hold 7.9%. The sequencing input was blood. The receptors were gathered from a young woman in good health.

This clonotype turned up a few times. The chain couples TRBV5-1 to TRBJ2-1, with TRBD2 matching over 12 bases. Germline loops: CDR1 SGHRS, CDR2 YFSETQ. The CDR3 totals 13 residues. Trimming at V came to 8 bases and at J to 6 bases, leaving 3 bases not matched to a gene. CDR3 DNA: TGCGCCAGTACTAGCGGGGGGAGCAATGAGCAGTTCTTC. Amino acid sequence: CASTSGGSNEQFF.

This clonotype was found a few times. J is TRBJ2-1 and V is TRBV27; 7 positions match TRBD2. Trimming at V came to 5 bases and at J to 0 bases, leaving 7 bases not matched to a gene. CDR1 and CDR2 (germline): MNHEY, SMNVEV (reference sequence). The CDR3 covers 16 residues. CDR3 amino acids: CASSDTSDRSYNEQFF. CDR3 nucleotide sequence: TGTGCCAGCAGTGATACTAGCGACCGCTCCTACAATGAGCAGTTCTTC.

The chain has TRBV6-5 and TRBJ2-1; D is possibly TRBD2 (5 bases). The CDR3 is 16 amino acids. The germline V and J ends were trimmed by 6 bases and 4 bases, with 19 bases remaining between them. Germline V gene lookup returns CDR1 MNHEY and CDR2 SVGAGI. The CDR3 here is CASSSIPSRGYNEQFF. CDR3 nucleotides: TGTGCCAGCAGCTCTATACCCAGTCGGGGTTACAATGAGCAGTTCTTC.

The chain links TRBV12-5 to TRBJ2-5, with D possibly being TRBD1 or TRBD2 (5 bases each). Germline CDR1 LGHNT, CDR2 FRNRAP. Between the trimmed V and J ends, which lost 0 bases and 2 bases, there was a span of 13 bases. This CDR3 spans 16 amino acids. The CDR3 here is CASGLVRGWGQETQYF. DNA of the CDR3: TGTGCTAGTGGTTTGGTACGAGGTTGGGGGCAAGAGACCCAGTACTTC.

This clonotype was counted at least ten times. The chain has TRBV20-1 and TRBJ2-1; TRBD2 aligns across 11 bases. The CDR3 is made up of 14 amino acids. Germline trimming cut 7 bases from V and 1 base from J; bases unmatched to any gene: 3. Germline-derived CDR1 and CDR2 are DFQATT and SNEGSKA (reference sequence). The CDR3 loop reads CSVIAGGSYNEQFF. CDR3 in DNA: TGCAGTGTCATAGCGGGAGGGTCCTACAATGAGCAGTTCTTC.

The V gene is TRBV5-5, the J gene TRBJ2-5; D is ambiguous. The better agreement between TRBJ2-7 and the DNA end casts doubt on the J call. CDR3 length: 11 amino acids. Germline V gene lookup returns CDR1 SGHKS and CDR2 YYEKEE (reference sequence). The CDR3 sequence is CAGFFRNEQYF. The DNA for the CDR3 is TGTGCCGGTTTCTTCCGGAACGAGCAGTACTTC.

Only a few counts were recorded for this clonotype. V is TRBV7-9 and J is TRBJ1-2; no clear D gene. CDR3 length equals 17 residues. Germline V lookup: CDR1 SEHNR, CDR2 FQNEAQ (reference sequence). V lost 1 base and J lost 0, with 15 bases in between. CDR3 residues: CASSLGPDPPTNYGYTF. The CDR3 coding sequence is TGTGCCAGCAGCTTAGGTCCAGACCCACCAACTAACTATGGCTACACCTTC.

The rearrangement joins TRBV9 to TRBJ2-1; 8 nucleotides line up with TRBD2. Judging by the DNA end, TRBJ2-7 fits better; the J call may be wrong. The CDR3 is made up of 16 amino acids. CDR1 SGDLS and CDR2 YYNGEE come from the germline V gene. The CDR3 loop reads CASSVAASGSYNEQYF. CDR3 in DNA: TGTGCCAGCAGCGTAGCGGCTAGCGGGTCCTACAATGAGCAGTACTTC.

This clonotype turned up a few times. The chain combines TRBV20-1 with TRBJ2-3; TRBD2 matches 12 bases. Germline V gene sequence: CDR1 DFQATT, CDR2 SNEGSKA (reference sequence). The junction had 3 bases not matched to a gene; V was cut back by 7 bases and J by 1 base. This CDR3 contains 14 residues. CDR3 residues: CSVRTSGGTDTQYF. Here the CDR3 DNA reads TGCAGTGTAAGGACTAGCGGGGGCACAGATACGCAGTATTTT.

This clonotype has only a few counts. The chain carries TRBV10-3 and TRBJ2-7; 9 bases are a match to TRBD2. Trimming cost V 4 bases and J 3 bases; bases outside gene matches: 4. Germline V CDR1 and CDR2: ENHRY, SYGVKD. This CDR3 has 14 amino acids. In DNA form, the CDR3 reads TGTGCCATCAGTGCCTTAGCGGGGGACTACGAGCAGTACTTC. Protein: CAISALAGDYEQYF.

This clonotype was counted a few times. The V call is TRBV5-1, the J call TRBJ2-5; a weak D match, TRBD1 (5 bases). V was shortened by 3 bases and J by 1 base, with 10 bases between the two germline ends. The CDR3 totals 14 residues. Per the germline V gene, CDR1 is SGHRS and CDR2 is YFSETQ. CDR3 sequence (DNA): TGCGCCAGCAGCTACGGACAAGCCCAAGAGACCCAGTACTTC. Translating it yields CASSYGQAQETQYF.

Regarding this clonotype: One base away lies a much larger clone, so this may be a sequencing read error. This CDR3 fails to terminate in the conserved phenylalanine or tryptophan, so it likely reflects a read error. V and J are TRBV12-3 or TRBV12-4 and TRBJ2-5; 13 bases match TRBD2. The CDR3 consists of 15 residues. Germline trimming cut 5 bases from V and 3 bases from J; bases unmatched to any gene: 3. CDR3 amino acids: CASSPGLAGKETQYL. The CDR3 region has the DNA TGTGCCAGCAGTCCGGGACTAGCGGGAAAAGAGACCCAGTACCTC.

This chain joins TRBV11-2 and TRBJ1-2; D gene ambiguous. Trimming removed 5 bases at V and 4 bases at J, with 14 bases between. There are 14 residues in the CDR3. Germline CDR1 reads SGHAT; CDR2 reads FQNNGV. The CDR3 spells CASSPSTVGYGYTF. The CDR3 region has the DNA TGTGCCAGCAGCCCATCCACCGTAGGCTATGGCTACACCTTC.

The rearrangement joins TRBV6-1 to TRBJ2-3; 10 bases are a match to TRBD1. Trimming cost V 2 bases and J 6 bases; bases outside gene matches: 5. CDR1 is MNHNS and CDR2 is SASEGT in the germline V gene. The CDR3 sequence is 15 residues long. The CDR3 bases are TGTGCCAGCAGTGAACAGACAGGGGGCAAGGATACGCAGTATTTT. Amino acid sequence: CASSEQTGGKDTQYF.

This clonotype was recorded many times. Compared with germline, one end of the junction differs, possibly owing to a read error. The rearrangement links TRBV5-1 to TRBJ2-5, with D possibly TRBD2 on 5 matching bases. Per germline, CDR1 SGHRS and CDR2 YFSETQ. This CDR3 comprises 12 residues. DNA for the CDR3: TGTGCCAGCAGCTTAGCGCGGGAGACCCAGTACTTC. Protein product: CASSLARETQYF.

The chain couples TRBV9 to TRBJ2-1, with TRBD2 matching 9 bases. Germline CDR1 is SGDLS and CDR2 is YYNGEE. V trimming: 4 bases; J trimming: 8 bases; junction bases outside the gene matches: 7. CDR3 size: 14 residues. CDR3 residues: CASSSGGRAHEQFF. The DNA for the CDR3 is TGTGCCAGCAGCTCCGGCGGGAGGGCCCATGAGCAGTTCTTC. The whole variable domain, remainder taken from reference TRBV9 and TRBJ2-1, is DSGVTQTPKHLITATGQRVTLRCSPRSGDLSVYWYQQSLDQGLQFLIQYYNGEERAKGNILERFSAQQFPDLHSELNLSSLELGDSALYFCASSSGGRAHEQFFGPGTRLTVL.

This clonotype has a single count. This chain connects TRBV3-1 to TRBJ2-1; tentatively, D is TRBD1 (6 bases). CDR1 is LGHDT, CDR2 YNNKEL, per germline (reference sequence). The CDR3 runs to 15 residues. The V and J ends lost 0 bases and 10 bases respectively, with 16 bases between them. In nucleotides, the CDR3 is TGTGCCAGCAGCCAAGATAGCCGCAGGGGTGACGAGCAGTTCTTC. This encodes CASSQDSRRGDEQFF.

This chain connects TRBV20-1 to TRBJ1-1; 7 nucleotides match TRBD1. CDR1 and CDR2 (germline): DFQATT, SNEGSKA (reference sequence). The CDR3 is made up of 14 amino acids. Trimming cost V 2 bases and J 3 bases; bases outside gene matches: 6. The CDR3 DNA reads TGCAGTGCTAGATTTAGGGGGCGGGACACTGAAGCTTTCTTT. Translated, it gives CSARFRGRDTEAFF.

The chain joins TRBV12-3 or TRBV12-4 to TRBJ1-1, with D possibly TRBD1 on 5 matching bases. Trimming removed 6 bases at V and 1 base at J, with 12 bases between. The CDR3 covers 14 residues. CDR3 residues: CASRVRGGNTEAFF. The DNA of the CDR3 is TGTGCCAGCAGGGTAAGGGGAGGGAACACTGAAGCTTTCTTT.

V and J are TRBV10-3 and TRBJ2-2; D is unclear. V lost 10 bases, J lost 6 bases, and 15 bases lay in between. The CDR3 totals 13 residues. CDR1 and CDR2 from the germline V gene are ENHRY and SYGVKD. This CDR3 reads CATERPGAGELFF. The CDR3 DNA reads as TGTGCCACAGAAAGACCGGGCGCCGGGGAGCTGTTTTTT.

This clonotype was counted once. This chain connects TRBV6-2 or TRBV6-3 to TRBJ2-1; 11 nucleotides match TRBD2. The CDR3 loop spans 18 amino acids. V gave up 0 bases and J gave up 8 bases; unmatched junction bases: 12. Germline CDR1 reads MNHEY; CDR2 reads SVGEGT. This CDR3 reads CASSYSRSSGRIMDEQFF. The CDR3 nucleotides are TGTGCCAGCAGTTACTCCCGGTCTAGCGGGAGGATTATGGATGAGCAGTTCTTC.